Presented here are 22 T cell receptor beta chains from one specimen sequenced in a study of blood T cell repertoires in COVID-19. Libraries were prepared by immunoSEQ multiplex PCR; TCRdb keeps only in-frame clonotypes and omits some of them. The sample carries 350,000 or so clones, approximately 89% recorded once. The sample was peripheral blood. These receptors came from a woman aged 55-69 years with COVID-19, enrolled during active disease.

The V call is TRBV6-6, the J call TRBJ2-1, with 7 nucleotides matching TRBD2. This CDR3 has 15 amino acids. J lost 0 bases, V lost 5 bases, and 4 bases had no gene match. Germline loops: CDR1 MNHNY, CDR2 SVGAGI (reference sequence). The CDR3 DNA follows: TGTGCCAGCAGTGGAGGGACTAACTCCTACAATGAGCAGTTCTTC. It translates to CASSGGTNSYNEQFF.

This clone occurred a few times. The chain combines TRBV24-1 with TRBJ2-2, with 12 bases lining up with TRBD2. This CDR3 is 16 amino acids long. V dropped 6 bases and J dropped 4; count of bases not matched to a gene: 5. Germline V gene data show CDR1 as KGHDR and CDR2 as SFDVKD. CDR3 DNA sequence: TGTGCCACCAGTTCTAGCGGGGGGGCCGGCACCGGGGAGCTGTTTTTT. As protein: CATSSSGGAGTGELFF.

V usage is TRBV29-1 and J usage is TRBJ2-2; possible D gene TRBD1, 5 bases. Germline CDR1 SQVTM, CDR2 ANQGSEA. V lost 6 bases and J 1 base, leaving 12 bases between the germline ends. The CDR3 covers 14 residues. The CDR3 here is CSVWTWQNTGELFF. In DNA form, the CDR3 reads TGCAGCGTCTGGACATGGCAGAACACCGGGGAGCTGTTTTTT.

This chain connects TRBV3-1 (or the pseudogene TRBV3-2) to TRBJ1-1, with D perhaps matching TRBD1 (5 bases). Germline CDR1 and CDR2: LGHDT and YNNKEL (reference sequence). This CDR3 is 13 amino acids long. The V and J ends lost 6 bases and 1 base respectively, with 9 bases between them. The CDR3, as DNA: TGTGCCAGCAGATCTACAGGGAACACTGAAGCTTTCTTT. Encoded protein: CASRSTGNTEAFF.

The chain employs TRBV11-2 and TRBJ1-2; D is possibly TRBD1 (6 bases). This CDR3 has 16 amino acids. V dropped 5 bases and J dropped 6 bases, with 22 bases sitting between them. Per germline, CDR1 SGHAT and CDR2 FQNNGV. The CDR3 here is CASSPYTGREFDGYTF. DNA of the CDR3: TGTGCCAGCAGCCCTTATACAGGGAGGGAGTTTGATGGCTACACCTTC.

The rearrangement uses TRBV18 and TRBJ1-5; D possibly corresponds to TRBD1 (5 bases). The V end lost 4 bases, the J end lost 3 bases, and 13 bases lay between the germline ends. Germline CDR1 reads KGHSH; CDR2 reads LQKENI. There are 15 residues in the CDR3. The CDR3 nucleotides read TGTGCCAGCTCACTCGGGGGACGGATCAATCAGCCCCAGCATTTT. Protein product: CASSLGGRINQPQHF.

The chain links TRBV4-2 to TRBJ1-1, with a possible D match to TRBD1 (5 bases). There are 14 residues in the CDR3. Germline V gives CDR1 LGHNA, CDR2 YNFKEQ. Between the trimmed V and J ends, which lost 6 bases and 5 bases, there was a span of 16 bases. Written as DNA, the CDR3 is TGTGCCAGCAGGGGAGAGGAGGGGTGGACTGAAGCTTTCTTT. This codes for CASRGEEGWTEAFF.

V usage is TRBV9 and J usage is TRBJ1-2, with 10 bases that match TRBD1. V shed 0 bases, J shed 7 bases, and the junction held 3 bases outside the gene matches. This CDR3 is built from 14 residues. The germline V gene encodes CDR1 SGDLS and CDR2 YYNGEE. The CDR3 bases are TGTGCCAGCAGCGTAGGACAGGGGGCTGGTGGCTACACCTTC. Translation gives CASSVGQGAGGYTF.

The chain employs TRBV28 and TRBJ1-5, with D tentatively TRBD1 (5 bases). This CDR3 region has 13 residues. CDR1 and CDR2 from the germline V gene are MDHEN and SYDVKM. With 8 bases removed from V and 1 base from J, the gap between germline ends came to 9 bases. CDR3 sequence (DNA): TGTGCCAGCTGGGGGGTGAGCAATCAGCCCCAGCATTTT. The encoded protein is CASWGVSNQPQHF. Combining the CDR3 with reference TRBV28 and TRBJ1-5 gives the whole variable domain DVKVTQSSRYLVKRTGEKVFLECVQDMDHENMFWYRQDPGLGLRLIYFSYDVKMKEKGDIPEGYSVSREKKERFSLILESASTNQTSMYLCASWGVSNQPQHFGDGTRLSIL.

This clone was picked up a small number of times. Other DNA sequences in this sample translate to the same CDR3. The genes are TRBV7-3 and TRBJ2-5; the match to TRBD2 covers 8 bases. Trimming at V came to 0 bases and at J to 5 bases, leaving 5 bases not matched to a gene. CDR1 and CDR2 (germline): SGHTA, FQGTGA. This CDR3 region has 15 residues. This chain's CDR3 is CASSLTGGAKETQYF. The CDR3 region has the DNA TGTGCCAGCAGCTTAACCGGGGGGGCCAAGGAGACCCAGTACTTC. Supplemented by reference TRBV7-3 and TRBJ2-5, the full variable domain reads GAGVSQTPSNKVTEKGKYVELRCDPISGHTALYWYRQSLGQGPEFLIYFQGTGAADDSGLPNDRFFAVRPEGSVSTLKIQRTERGDSAVYLCASSLTGGAKETQYFGPGTRLLVL.

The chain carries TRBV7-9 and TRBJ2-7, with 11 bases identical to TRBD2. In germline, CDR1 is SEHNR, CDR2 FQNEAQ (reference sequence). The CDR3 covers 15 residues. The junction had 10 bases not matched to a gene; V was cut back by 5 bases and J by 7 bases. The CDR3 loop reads CASSPGLAAVFEQYF. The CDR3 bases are TGTGCCAGCAGCCCGGGACTAGCGGCGGTGTTTGAGCAGTACTTC.

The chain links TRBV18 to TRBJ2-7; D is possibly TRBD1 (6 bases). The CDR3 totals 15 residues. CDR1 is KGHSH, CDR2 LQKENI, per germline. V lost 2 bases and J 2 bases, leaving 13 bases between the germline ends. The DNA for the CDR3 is TGTGCCAGCTCACCAGCTGCTACAGGGACCTACGAGCAGTACTTC. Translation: CASSPAATGTYEQYF.

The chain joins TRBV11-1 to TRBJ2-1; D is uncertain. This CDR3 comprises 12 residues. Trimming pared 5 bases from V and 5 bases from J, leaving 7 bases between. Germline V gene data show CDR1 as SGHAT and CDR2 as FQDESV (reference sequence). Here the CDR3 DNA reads TGTGCCAGCAGCAGACATGACAATGAGCAGTTCTTC. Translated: CASSRHDNEQFF. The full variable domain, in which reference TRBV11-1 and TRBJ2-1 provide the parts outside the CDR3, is EAEVAQSPRYKITEKSQAVAFWCDPISGHATLYWYRQILGQGPELLVQFQDESVVDDSQLPKDRFSAERLKGVDSTLKIQPAELGDSAMYLCASSRHDNEQFFGPGTRLTVL.

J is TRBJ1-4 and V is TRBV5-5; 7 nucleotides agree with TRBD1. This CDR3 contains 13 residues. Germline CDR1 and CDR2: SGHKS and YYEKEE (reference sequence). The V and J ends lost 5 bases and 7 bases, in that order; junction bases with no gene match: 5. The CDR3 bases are TGTGCCAGCAGTATAGCAGGGGGTGAAAAACTGTTTTTT. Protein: CASSIAGGEKLFF.

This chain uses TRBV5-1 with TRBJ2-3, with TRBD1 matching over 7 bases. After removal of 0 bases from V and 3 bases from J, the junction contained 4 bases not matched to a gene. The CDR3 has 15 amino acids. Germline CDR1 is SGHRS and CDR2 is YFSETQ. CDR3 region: CASSLVGQTTDTQYF. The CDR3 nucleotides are TGCGCCAGCAGCTTGGTGGGACAGACGACAGATACGCAGTATTTT.

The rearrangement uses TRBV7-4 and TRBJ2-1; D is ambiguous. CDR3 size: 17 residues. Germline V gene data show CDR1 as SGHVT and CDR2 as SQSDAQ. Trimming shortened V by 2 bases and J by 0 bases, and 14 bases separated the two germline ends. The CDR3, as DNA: TGTGCCAGCAGCTTAAGTGGGCAGCCGAGCTCCTACAATGAGCAGTTCTTC. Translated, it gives CASSLSGQPSSYNEQFF.

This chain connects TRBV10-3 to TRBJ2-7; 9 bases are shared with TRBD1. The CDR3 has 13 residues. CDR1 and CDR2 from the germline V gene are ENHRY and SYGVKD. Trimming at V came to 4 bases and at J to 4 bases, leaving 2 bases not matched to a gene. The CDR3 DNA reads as TGTGCCATCAGTGGACAGGGGGGGTACGAGCAGTACTTC. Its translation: CAISGQGGYEQYF.

CDR3 loop: CASSLQGARLAGVSTDTQYF. CDR3 in DNA: TGTGCCAGCAGCTTACAGGGGGCGCGGCTAGCGGGGGTAAGCACAGATACGCAGTATTTT. The chain has TRBV13 and TRBJ2-3; 10 bases are shared with TRBD2. There are 20 residues in the CDR3. Per germline, CDR1 PRHDT and CDR2 FYEKMQ (reference sequence). Trimming at V came to 2 bases and at J to 0 bases, leaving 14 bases not matched to a gene.

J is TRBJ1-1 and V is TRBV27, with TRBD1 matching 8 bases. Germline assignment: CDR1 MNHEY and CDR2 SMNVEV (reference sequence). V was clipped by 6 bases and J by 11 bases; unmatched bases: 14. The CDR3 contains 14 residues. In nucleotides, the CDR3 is TGTGCCAGCAGCCCTAGACAGGGGCGGACTTGGGCTTTCTTT. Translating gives CASSPRQGRTWAFF.

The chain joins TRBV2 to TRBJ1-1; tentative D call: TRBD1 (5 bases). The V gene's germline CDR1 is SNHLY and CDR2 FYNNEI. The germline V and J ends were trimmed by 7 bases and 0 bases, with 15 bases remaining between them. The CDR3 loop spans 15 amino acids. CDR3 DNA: TGTGCCAGCAACTACCACAAGACAGTGAACACTGAAGCTTTCTTT. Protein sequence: CASNYHKTVNTEAFF.

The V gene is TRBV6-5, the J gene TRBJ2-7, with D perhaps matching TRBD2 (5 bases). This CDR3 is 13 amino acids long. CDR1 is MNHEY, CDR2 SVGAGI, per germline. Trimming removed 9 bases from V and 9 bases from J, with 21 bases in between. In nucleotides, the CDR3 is TGTGCCAGTAAGAATCGCCAGTCGGGAAGGCAGTACTTC. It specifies CASKNRQSGRQYF.

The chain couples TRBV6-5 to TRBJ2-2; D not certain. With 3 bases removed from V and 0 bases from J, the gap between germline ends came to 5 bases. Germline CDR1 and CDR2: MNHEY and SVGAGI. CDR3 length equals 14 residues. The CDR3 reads CASSYPANTGELFF. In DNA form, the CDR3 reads TGTGCCAGCAGTTATCCCGCGAACACCGGGGAGCTGTTTTTT.